The text below deals with one T cell receptor beta chain. This sample stems from a study of CD8 T cells in Susac syndrome. The authors reverse transcribed about 0.5 to 1 ug RNA with random hexamers. Coverage of TCR beta CDR3 amplification by immunoSEQ multiplex PCR extended to 54 Vbeta and 13 Jbeta. TCRdb called the immunoSEQ multiplex PCR reads again in MiXCR, with one record for every CDR3 protein. There are about 240,000 distinct CDR3 sequences in the sample; 90% to 96% occur only once, and about 0.095% lies in the top ten. Germline V gene sequence: CDR1 SGHTA, CDR2 FQGTGA. With 4 bases removed from V and 6 bases from J, the gap between germline ends came to 13 bases. The CDR3 length is 14 residues.

The origin of this receptor is a human donor with Susac syndrome. The V call is TRBV7-3, the J call TRBJ2-1; D possibly corresponds to TRBD2 (5 bases). The sequenced sample was CD4+ T cells from PBMCs. The CDR3 nucleotides read TGTGCCAGCAGCTATTCCCTAGCCCCCAATGAGCAGTTCTTC. Protein sequence: CASSYSLAPNEQFF. Drawing the rest from reference TRBV7-3 and TRBJ2-1, the complete variable domain is GAGVSQTPSNKVTEKGKYVELRCDPISGHTALYWYRQSLGQGPEFLIYFQGTGAADDSGLPNDRFFAVRPEGSVSTLKIQRTERGDSAVYLCASSYSLAPNEQFFGPGTRLTVL.